This T cell receptor (beta chain) stems from a study of T cell responses to AZD1222 COVID-19 vaccine. Per the germline V gene, CDR1 is SGHNT and CDR2 is YYREEE (reference sequence). Trimming left V 10 bases short and J 6 bases short, with 19 bases between. The CDR3 has 13 amino acids. Using immunoSEQ multiplex PCR, the repertoire was profiled, and TCRdb retains in-frame clones only, with some absent. The repertoire includes approximately 110,000 clones, roughly nine tenths of them detected once, and 3.5% to 5% sits in the top ten. This sample comprised peripheral blood, obtained on day 0 of AZD1222 vaccination. The rearrangement uses TRBV5-4 and TRBJ1-1; D gene ambiguous. The sequence came from an adult in good health. CDR3 protein: CAPTGRRYAEAFF. DNA of the CDR3: TGTGCCCCCACGGGTCGGCGATACGCTGAAGCTTTCTTT.